This TCR beta chain stems from a study of T cells after yellow fever vaccination. Study summary: SMART-Seq v4 Ultra Low Input prepared the low-cell-number fractions.

Overall study results and limits: A small share of clonotypes appeared in both CD4 and CD8 compartments. Among primary-vaccination clones, most reappeared after the booster, at almost 98% for CD4 and approximately 90% for CD8. Researchers cautioned that FACS-sorted repertoires could harbor abundant clonotypes contaminating from the bulk population.

The germline CDR1 and CDR2 sequences are MGHRA and YSYEKL. V shed 1 base and J 6 bases; nucleotides not matched to a gene: 5. The CDR3 spans 15 residues. On this clonotype: Antigen: not known.

Each CDR3 protein is one row after TCRdb ran MiXCR on the 5' RACE reads. The sample includes more than 80,000 distinct CDR3 sequences, roughly 5.2% of them seen just once. The sequencing here drew on CD8+ T cells sorted from PBMCs, taken 10 days after the yellow fever booster vaccination. The rearrangement links TRBV4-1 to TRBJ2-4; TRBD1 agrees at 8 bases. The receptor's source is a man aged 18 to 35 who received the YFV17D yellow fever vaccine. CDR3 sequence reads: CASSQVDRVGNIQYF. For the CDR3, the DNA is TGCGCCAGCAGCCAAGTGGACAGGGTGGGAAACATTCAGTACTTC.